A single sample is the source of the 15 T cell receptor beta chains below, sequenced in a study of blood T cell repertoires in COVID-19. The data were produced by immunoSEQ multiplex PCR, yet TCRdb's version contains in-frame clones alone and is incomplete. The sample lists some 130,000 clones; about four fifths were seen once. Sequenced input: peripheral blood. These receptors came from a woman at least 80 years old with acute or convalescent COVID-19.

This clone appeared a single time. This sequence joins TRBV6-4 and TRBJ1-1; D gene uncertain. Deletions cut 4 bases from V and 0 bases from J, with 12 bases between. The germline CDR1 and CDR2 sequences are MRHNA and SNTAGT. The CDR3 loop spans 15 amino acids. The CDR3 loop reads CASSATHGVNTEAFF. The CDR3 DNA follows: TGTGCCAGCAGTGCGACTCACGGCGTGAACACTGAAGCTTTCTTT.

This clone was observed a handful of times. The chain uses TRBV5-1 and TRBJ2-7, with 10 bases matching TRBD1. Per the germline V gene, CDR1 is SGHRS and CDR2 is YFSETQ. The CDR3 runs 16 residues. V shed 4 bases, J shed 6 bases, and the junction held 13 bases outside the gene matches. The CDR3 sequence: CASSPVSGQGLSEQYF. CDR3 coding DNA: TGCGCCAGCAGCCCGGTTTCGGGACAGGGGCTGTCCGAGCAGTACTTC.

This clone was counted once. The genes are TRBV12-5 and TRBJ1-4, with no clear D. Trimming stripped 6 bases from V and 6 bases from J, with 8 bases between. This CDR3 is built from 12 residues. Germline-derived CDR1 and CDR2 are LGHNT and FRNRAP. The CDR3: CASGILDEKLFF. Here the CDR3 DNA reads TGTGCTAGTGGAATCCTTGATGAAAAACTGTTTTTT.

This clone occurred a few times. DNA for the CDR3: TGTGCCAGCAGCACCGGGACACTGGCTGGAAACACCATATATTTT. This sequence encodes CASSTGTLAGNTIYF. The chain combines TRBV5-4 with TRBJ1-3, with a tentative D call TRBD1 (6 bases). From germline, CDR1 is SGHNT and CDR2 YYREEE (reference sequence). V lost 4 bases and J 2 bases, leaving 13 bases between the germline ends. The CDR3 is made up of 15 amino acids. The complete variable domain, with remaining parts taken from reference TRBV5-4 and TRBJ1-3, reads ETGVTQSPTHLIKTRGQQVTLRCSSQSGHNTVSWYQQALGQGPQFIFQYYREEENGRGNFPPRFSGLQFPNYSSELNVNALELDDSALYLCASSTGTLAGNTIYFGEGSWLTVV.

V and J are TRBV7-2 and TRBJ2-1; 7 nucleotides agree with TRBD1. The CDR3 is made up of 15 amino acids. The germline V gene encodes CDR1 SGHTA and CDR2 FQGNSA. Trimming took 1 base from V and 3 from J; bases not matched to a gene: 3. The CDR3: CASSLEGQLYNEQFF. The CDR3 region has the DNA TGTGCCAGCAGCTTAGAGGGACAGCTCTACAATGAGCAGTTCTTC.

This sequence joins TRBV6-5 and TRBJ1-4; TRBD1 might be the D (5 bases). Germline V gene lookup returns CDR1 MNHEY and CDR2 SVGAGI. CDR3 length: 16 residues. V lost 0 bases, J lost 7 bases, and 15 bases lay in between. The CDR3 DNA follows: TGTGCCAGCAGTTACTCGAGGAGGGGACGGGGTGAAAAACTGTTTTTT. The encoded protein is CASSYSRRGRGEKLFF.

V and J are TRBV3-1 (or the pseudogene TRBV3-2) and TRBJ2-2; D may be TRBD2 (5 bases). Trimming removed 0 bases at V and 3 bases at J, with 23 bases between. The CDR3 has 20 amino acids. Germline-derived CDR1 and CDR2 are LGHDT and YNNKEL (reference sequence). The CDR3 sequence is CASSQDFEGRLKRDTGELFF. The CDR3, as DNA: TGTGCCAGCAGCCAAGATTTCGAGGGCCGGCTAAAAAGGGACACCGGGGAGCTGTTTTTT.

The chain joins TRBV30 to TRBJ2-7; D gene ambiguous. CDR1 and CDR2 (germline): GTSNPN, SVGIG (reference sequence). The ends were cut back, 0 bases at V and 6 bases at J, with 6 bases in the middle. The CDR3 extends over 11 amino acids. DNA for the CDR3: TGTGCCTGGAGTGTACGTAGCGAGCAGTACTTC. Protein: CAWSVRSEQYF.

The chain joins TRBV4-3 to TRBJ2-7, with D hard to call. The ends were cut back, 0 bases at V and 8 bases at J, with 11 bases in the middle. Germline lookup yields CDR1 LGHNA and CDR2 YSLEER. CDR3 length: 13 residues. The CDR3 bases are TGCGCCAGCAGCCAAGATATCAACATGAAGCAGTACTTC. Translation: CASSQDINMKQYF.

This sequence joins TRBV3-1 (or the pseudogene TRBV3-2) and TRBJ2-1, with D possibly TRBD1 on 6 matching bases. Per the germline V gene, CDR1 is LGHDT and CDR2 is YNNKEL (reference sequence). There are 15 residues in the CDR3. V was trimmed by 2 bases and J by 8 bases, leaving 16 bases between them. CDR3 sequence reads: CASSQLPGVSDEQFF. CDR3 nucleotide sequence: TGTGCCAGCAGCCAACTACCAGGGGTGTCGGATGAGCAGTTCTTC.

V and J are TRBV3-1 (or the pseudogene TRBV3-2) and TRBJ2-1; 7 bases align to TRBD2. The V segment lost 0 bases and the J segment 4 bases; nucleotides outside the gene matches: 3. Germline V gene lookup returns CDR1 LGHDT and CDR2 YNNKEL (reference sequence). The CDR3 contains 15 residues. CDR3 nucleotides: TGTGCCAGCAGCCAAGAAGCTAGCGGTTACAATGAGCAGTTCTTC. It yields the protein CASSQEASGYNEQFF.

CDR3 nucleotide sequence: TGTGCCTGGACGAAAACTCACGGGACTAGCGCCAACACCGGGGAGCTGTTTTTT. It yields the protein CAWTKTHGTSANTGELFF. The chain carries TRBV30 and TRBJ2-2, with 10 nucleotides matching TRBD2. CDR1 is GTSNPN, CDR2 SVGIG, per germline (reference sequence). The CDR3 runs to 18 residues. V gave up 4 bases and J gave up 2 bases; unmatched junction bases: 13.

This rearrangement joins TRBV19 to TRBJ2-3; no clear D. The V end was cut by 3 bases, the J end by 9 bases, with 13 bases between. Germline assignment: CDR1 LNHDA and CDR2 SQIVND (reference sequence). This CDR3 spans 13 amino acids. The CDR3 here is CASSMSPTSTQYF. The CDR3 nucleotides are TGTGCCAGTAGTATGAGCCCTACGTCAACGCAGTATTTT.

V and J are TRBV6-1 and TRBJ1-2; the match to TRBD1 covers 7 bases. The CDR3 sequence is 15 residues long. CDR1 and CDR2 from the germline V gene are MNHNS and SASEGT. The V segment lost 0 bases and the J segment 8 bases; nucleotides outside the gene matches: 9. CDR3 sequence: CASSEALGRGNGYTF. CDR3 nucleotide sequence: TGTGCCAGCAGTGAAGCTTTGGGCAGGGGGAACGGCTACACCTTC.

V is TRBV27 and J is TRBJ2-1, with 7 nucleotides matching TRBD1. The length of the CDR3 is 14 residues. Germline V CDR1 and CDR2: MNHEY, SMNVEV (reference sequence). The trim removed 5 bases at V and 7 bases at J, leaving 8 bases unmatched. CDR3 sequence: CASSPGGIINEQFF. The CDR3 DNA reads TGTGCCAGCAGTCCAGGGGGTATTATAAATGAGCAGTTCTTC.